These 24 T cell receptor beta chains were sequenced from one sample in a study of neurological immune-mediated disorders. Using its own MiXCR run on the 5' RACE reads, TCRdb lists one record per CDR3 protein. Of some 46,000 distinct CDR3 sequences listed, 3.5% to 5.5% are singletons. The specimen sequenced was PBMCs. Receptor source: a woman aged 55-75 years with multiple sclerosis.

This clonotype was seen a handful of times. As DNA, the CDR3 is TGTGCCAGCAGCCATCCCCGGGTTCCCAAAGCTTTCTTT. Translated: CASSHPRVPKAFF. This chain connects TRBV11-2 to TRBJ1-1; D ambiguous. Trimming shortened V by 5 bases and J by 9 bases, and 16 bases separated the two germline ends. The CDR3 consists of 13 residues. CDR1 and CDR2 (germline): SGHAT, FQNNGV.

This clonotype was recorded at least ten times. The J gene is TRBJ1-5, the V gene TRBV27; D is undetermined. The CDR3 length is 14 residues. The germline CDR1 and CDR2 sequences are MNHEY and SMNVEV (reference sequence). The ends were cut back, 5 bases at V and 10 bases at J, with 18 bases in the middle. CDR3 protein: CASSPGHGGSPQHF. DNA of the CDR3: TGTGCCAGCAGTCCTGGCCATGGCGGCAGCCCCCAGCATTTT.

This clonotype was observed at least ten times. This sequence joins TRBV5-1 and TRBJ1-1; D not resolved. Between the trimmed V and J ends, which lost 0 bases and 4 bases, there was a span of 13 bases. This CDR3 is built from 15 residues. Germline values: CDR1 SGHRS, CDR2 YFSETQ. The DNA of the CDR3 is TGCGCCAGCAGCTTGGAGTTGGGTCTTGGCACTGAAGCTTTCTTT. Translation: CASSLELGLGTEAFF.

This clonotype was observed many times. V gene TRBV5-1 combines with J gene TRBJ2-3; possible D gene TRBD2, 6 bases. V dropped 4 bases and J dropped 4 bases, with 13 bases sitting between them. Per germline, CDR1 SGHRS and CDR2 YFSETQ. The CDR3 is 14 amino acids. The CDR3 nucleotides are TGCGCCAGCAGCCTGACTAGTACGGCAGATACGCAGTATTTT. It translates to CASSLTSTADTQYF. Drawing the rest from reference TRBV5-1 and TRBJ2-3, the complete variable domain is KAGVTQTPRYLIKTRGQQVTLSCSPISGHRSVSWYQQTPGQGLQFLFEYFSETQRNKGNFPGRFSGRQFSNSRSEMNVSTLELGDSALYLCASSLTSTADTQYFGPGTRLTVL.

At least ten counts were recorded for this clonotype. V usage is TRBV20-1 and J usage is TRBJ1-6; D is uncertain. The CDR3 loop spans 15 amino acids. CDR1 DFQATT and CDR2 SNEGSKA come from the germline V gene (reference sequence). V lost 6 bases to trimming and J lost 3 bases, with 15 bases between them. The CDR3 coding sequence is TGCAGTGCCCCTGACCCGAAGGTCTATAATTCACCCCTCCACTTT. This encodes CSAPDPKVYNSPLHF.

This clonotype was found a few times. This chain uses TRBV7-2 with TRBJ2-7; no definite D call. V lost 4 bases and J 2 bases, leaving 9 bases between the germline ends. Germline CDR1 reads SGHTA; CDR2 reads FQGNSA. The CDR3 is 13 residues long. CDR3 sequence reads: CASSYDSTYEQYF. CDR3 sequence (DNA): TGTGCCAGCAGCTACGATAGTACCTACGAGCAGTACTTC.

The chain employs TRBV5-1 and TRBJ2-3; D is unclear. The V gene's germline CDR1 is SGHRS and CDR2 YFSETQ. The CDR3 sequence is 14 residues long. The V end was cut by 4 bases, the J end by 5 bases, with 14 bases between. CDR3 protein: CASSTSSSLDTQYF. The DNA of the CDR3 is TGCGCCAGCAGCACCTCCTCGTCGTTAGATACGCAGTATTTT.

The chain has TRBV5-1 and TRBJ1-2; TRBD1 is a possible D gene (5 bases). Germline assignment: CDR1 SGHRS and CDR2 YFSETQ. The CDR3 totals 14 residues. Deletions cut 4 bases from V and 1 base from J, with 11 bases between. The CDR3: CASSPSGRNYGYTF. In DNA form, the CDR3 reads TGCGCCAGCAGCCCCTCGGGACGTAACTATGGCTACACCTTC.

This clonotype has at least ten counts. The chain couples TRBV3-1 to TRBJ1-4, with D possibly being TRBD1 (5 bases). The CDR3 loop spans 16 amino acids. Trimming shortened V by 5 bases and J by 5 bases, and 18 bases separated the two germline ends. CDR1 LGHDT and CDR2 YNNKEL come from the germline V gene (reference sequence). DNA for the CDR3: TGTGCCAGCAGCACCCAAAACAGGATTCGAAATGAAAAACTGTTTTTT. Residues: CASSTQNRIRNEKLFF. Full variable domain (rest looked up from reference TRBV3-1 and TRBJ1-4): DTAVSQTPKYLVTQMGNDKSIKCEQNLGHDTMYWYKQDSKKFLKIMFSYNNKELIINETVPNRFSPKSPDKAHLNLHINSLELGDSAVYFCASSTQNRIRNEKLFFGSGTQLSVL.

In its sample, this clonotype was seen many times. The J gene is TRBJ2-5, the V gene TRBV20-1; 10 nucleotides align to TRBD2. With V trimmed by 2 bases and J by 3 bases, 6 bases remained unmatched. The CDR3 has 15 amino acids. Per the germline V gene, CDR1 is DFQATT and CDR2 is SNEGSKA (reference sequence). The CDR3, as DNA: TGCAGTGCTAGATTAGCGGGAGGACCGAAAGAGACCCAGTACTTC. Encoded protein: CSARLAGGPKETQYF.

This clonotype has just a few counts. CDR3 amino acids: CASSASGGYLALNEQFF. CDR3 in DNA: TGTGCCAGCAGTGCTAGCGGGGGATACCTGGCCCTCAATGAGCAGTTCTTC. The chain carries TRBV12-3 or TRBV12-4 and TRBJ2-1; 10 nucleotides match TRBD2. The CDR3 is made up of 17 amino acids. With V trimmed by 5 bases and J by 6 bases, 13 bases remained unmatched.

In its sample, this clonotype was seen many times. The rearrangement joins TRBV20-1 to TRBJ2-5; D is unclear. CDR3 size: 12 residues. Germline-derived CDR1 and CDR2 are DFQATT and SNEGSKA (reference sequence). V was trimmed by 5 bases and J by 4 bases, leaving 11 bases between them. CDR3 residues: CSAATTGETQYF. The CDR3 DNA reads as TGCAGTGCTGCTACGACGGGAGAGACCCAGTACTTC.

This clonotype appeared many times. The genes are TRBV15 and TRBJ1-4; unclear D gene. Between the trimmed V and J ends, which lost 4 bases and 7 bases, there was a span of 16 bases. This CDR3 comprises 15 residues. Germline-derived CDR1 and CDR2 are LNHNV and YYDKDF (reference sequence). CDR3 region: CATSTTPGEGEKLFF. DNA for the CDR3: TGTGCCACCAGCACCACCCCTGGGGAGGGTGAAAAACTGTTTTTT. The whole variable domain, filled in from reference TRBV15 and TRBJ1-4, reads DAMVIQNPRYQVTQFGKPVTLSCSQTLNHNVMYWYQQKSSQAPKLLFHYYDKDFNNEADTPDNFQSRRPNTSFCFLDIRSPGLGDTAMYLCATSTTPGEGEKLFFGSGTQLSVL.

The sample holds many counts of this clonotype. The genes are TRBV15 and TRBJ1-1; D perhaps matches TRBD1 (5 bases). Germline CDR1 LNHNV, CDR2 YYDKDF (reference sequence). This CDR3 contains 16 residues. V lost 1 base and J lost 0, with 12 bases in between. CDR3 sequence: CATSRGVGGMNTEAFF. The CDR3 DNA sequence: TGTGCCACCAGCAGAGGGGTCGGGGGGATGAACACTGAAGCTTTCTTT.

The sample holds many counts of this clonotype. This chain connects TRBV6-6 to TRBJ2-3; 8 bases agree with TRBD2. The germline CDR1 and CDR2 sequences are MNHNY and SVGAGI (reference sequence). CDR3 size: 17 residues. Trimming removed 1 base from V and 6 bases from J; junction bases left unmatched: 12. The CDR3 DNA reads TGTGCCAGCAGTTACTTCGGTCCTGGGCGGGAGGTGGATACGCAGTATTTT. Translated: CASSYFGPGREVDTQYF.

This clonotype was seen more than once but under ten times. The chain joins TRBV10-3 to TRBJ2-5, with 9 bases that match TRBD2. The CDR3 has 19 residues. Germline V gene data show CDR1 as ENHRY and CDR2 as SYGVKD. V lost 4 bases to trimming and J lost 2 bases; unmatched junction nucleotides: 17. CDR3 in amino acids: CAISGKLAGHKPPQETQYF. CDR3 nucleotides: TGTGCCATCAGTGGAAAACTAGCGGGTCATAAGCCCCCTCAAGAGACCCAGTACTTC.

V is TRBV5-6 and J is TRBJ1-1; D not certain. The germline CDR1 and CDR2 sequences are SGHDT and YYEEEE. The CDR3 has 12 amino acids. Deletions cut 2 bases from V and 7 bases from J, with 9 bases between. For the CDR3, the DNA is TGTGCCAGCAGCTTAGAGGCAGTTGAAGCTTTCTTT. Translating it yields CASSLEAVEAFF.

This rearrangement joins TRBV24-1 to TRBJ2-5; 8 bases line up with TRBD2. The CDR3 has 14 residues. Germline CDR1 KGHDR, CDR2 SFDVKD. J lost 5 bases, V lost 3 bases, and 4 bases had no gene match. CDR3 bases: TGTGCCACCAGTGATCGGACTAGCTTCGAGACCCAGTACTTC. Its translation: CATSDRTSFETQYF.

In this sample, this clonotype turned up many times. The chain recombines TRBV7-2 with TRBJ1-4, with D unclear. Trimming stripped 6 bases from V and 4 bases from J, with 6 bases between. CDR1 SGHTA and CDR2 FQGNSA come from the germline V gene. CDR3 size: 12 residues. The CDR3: CASSRVNEKLFF. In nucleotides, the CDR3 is TGTGCCAGCAGTCGGGTTAATGAAAAACTGTTTTTT.

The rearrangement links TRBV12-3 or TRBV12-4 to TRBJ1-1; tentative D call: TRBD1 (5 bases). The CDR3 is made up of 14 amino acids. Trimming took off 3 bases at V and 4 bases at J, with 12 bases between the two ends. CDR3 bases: TGTGCCAGCAGTTTCGGGGCCTCCGGCACTGAAGCTTTCTTT. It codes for CASSFGASGTEAFF.

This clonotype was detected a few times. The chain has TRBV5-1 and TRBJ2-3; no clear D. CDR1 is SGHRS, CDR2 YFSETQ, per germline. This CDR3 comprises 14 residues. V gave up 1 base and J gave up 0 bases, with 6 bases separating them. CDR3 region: CASSLSASTDTQYF. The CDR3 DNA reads TGCGCCAGCAGCTTGTCAGCCAGCACAGATACGCAGTATTTT. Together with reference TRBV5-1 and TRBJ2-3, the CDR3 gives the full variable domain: KAGVTQTPRYLIKTRGQQVTLSCSPISGHRSVSWYQQTPGQGLQFLFEYFSETQRNKGNFPGRFSGRQFSNSRSEMNVSTLELGDSALYLCASSLSASTDTQYFGPGTRLTVL.

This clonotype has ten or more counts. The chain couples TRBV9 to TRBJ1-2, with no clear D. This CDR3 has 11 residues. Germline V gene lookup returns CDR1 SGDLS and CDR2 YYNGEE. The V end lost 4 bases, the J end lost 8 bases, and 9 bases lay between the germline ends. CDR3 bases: TGTGCCAGCAGCCTTGGAAGGGGCTACACCTTC. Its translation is CASSLGRGYTF.

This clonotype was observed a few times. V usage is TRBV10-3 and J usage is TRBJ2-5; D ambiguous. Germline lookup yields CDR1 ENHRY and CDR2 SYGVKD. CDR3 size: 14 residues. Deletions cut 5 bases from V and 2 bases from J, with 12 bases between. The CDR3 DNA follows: TGTGCCATCAGTCAGGACCGCTGGCAAGAGACCCAGTACTTC. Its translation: CAISQDRWQETQYF.

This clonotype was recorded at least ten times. CDR3 residues: CASSQRQSEQYV. For the CDR3, the DNA is TGTGCCAGCAGTCAGCGACAGTCCGAGCAGTACGTC. The chain links TRBV27 to TRBJ2-7; D possibly corresponds to TRBD1 (5 bases). The length of the CDR3 is 12 residues. Germline V gives CDR1 MNHEY, CDR2 SMNVEV (reference sequence). V lost 5 bases and J lost 6, with 11 bases in between.